The rows below give T cell receptor beta chains drawn from one sample of a study of blood T cells in healthy people across ages. TCRdb called the 5' RACE reads again in MiXCR, with one record for every CDR3 protein. This sample has over a million distinct CDR3 sequences; approximately 43% occur once, and the top ten carry about 4.1%. The specimen sequenced was blood. Receptor source: a woman under 30 in good health. Both conserved end residues are part of each CDR3. Fields, in order: J gene, D gene, V gene, clone size, CDR3 DNA, CDR3 protein. The D gene is left open where the match is weak. Size tells how often a clone was seen (once, few, many) or the class of an expanded clone, and some rows leave it out.

>TRBJ2-7|TRBD1|TRBV9|NA
TGTGCCAGCAGCGTAGTCCCAGGGGGCGAGCAGTACTTC
CASSVVPGGEQYF
>TRBJ2-7|TRBD2|TRBV3-1|NA
TGTGCCAGCAGCCAATTCCGGGACTATACTTACGAGCAGTACTTC
CASSQFRDYTYEQYF
>TRBJ2-7|TRBD2|TRBV20-1|NA
TGCAGTGCTAGTGCGACTAGCGGGATTGGTGAGCAGTACTTC
CSASATSGIGEQYF
>TRBJ2-7|NA|TRBV20-1|few
TGCAGTGCTATACCAGCCCGGGGCCTCTACGAGCAGTACTTC
CSAIPARGLYEQYF
>TRBJ2-7|TRBD1|TRBV9|many
TGTGCCAGCAGTGTTGGACAGGGGGCCTACGAGCAGTACTTC
CASSVGQGAYEQYF
>TRBJ1-2|NA|TRBV14|few
TGTGCCAGCAGCCAAGGCAGTGCCCTCTATGGCTACACCTTC
CASSQGSALYGYTF
>TRBJ2-5|TRBD2|TRBV11-1|NA
TGTGCCAGCAGCTTACCCCTACTAGCGGGACAAGAGACCCAGTACTTC
CASSLPLLAGQETQYF
>TRBJ1-2|NA|TRBV5-5|few
TGTGCCAGCAGCTGGATCGGGTTGGGGGCTAATGGCTACACCTTC
CASSWIGLGANGYTF
>TRBJ2-5|NA|TRBV12-3/TRBV12-4|NA
TGTGCCAGCAGTTCCCCCCGTGTCAATGAGCAGTACTTC
CASSSPRVNEQYF
>TRBJ2-3|NA|TRBV6-5|NA
TGTGCCAGCGGTTACGCGGGGGCGCGCACAGATACGCAGTATTTT
CASGYAGARTDTQYF
>TRBJ2-5|TRBD2|TRBV28|NA
TGTGCCAGCAGTGCAGGGGTGATTAGCGGGGCGATACAAGAGACCCAGTACTTC
CASSAGVISGAIQETQYF
>TRBJ2-1|TRBD2|TRBV20-1|NA
TGCAGAGTTAGCGGGGAGTCCTACAATGAGCAGTTCTTC
CRVSGESYNEQFF
>TRBJ2-5|NA|TRBV29-1|few
TGCAGCGTTGAACTCCCAGCCCGGGGAGAGACCCAGTACTTC
CSVELPARGETQYF
>TRBJ1-2|TRBD1|TRBV15|NA
TGTGCCACCAGCCCCGACAGGGCGCCTGGCTACACCTTC
CATSPDRAPGYTF
>TRBJ1-5|NA|TRBV20-1|NA
TGCAGTGCAACCCAGGGATTTGCCGGTCAGCCCCAGCATTTT
CSATQGFAGQPQHF
>TRBJ1-2|NA|TRBV6-6|NA
TGTGCCAGCAGTTACCAAGTTGGGAGGAACTATGGCTACACCTTC
CASSYQVGRNYGYTF
>TRBJ1-1|NA|TRBV7-2|once
TGTGCCAGCAGCTCACGAATATGGGGCAGCGGCTCTGATTGGACTGAAGCTTTCTTT
CASSSRIWGSGSDWTEAFF
>TRBJ2-1|NA|TRBV28|NA
TGTGCCAGCAGGGCCCTGTGGGGCAATGAGCAGTTCTTC
CASRALWGNEQFF
>TRBJ2-7|NA|TRBV7-8|NA
TGTGCCAGCAGCTTAGAAGGGGGGAGGGGGCGAGAGTACGAGCAGTACTTC
CASSLEGGRGREYEQYF
>TRBJ2-3|NA|TRBV11-2|NA
TGTGCCAGCAGCACCCCCGAGGGGGTCAGCGTAAGCACAGATACGCAGTATTTT
CASSTPEGVSVSTDTQYF
>TRBJ1-5|NA|TRBV6-5|NA
TGTGCCAGCAGTCAAAAACCGGGACTTGGCAATCAGCCCCAGCATTTT
CASSQKPGLGNQPQHF
>TRBJ1-4|NA|TRBV7-2|NA
TGTGCCAGCAGGTACCGGGCGGGAGAAAAACTGTTTTTT
CASRYRAGEKLFF
>TRBJ2-5|NA|TRBV10-3|NA
TGTGCCATCAGCCAGGTAGTCCAAGAGACCCAGTACTTC
CAISQVVQETQYF
>TRBJ2-1|NA|TRBV15|many
TGTGCCACCAGCAGACAGGGGAATGAGCAGTTCTTC
CATSRQGNEQFF
>TRBJ2-1|TRBD1|TRBV12-3/TRBV12-4|NA
TGTGCCAGCAGTTTAGCCGGACAGGGCCTGAGTCAGTTCTTC
CASSLAGQGLSQFF
>TRBJ2-7|TRBD2|TRBV7-2|many
TGTGCCAGCAGCTTAGGTAGCGGGGGCTCCTACGAGCAGTACTTC
CASSLGSGGSYEQYF
>TRBJ2-3|NA|TRBV9|NA
TGTGCCAGCAGCGCTGGACTCTCAGCAGATACGCAGTATTTT
CASSAGLSADTQYF
>TRBJ2-3|NA|TRBV19|NA
TGTGCCAGTAGGCCCAGCAAGGGCACAGATACGCAGTATTTT
CASRPSKGTDTQYF
>TRBJ2-7|NA|TRBV5-1|few
TGCGCCAGCAGCTGGACCGGGACGGAATCCTACGAGCAGTACTTC
CASSWTGTESYEQYF
>TRBJ2-1|NA|TRBV19|NA
TGCGCCAGTAGTATGGGACTCGCCTACAATGAGCAGTTCTTC
CASSMGLAYNEQFF
>TRBJ1-6|NA|TRBV4-3|NA
TGCGCCAGCAGCCTCCAGGGTCTGGGATCACCCCTCCACTTT
CASSLQGLGSPLHF
>TRBJ2-2|TRBD1|TRBV6-2/TRBV6-3|NA
TGTGCCAGCGTCCGACAGGGATCGGCGAACACCGGGGAGCTGTTTTTT
CASVRQGSANTGELFF
>TRBJ2-7|NA|TRBV12-3/TRBV12-4|few
TGTGCCAGCAGTTTCCACGGGTCCTACGAGCAGTACTTC
CASSFHGSYEQYF
>TRBJ1-1|NA|TRBV7-9|NA
TGTGCCAGCTCGAATCAGGCGGGTAGAGACAAAGCTTTCTTT
CASSNQAGRDKAFF
>TRBJ1-2|NA|TRBV7-2|few
TGTGCCAGCAGCTTAGCGCGCAGGGGCTATGGCTACACCTTC
CASSLARRGYGYTF
>TRBJ2-3|NA|TRBV11-2|NA
TGTGCCAGCAGCGTGCCCCCGGGGGATACGCAGTATTTT
CASSVPPGDTQYF
>TRBJ1-1|NA|TRBV27|NA
TGTGCCAGCAGTTTATTCCCACACACTGAAGCTTTCTTT
CASSLFPHTEAFF
>TRBJ2-1|TRBD2|TRBV4-3|NA
TGCGCCAGCAATAAGCGGGGCGGGGATGAGCAGTTCTTC
CASNKRGGDEQFF
>TRBJ1-1|NA|TRBV6-5|NA
TGTGCCAGCAGCAGTAGATTGGGGTCAATAAACACTGAAGCTTTCTTT
CASSSRLGSINTEAFF
>TRBJ2-3|TRBD2|TRBV7-9|few
TGTGCCAGCAGCTTTGGCGGGAGGGCCACAGATACGCAGTATTTT
CASSFGGRATDTQYF
>TRBJ2-5|NA|TRBV6-2/TRBV6-3|NA
TGTGCCAGCAGTTACAACCTACAGGGAAGTCCAGAGACCCAGTACTTC
CASSYNLQGSPETQYF
>TRBJ2-7|TRBD1|TRBV7-3|few
TGTGCCAGCAGCCAGAGCGGACAGGGGTACGAGCAGTACTTC
CASSQSGQGYEQYF
>TRBJ1-5|NA|TRBV4-1|NA
TGCGCCAGCAGCCATTTCCAAGTTAGCAATCAGCCCCAGCATTTT
CASSHFQVSNQPQHF
>TRBJ2-3|NA|TRBV6-2/TRBV6-3|many
TGTGCCAGCATTCCAACGACTAGGAGGCCCACAGATACGCAGTATTTT
CASIPTTRRPTDTQYF
>TRBJ2-1|NA|TRBV29-1|NA
TGCAGCGTTGAAATTGGCAGGGAGGCCTACAATGAGCAGTTCTTC
CSVEIGREAYNEQFF
>TRBJ1-5|TRBD1|TRBV6-1|NA
TGTGCCAGCAGCCCGAGGGGCAGGGGGTTTTCCAATCAGCCCCAGCATTTT
CASSPRGRGFSNQPQHF
>TRBJ1-1|TRBD1|TRBV7-2|NA
TGTGCCAGCAGCCCACCCGGCAGGGGGTACACTGAAGCTTTCTTT
CASSPPGRGYTEAFF
>TRBJ1-4|NA|TRBV2|once
TGTGCCAGCAGTGATGCGGGGGGAGGTGAAAAACTGTTTTTT
CASSDAGGGEKLFF
>TRBJ2-1|TRBD2|TRBV12-3/TRBV12-4|NA
TGTGCCAGCAAGCGGGGATTAAATGAGCAGTTCTTC
CASKRGLNEQFF
>TRBJ2-7|TRBD1|TRBV4-2|NA
TGTGCCAGCAGCTTATCCGGGACAGGGGAGTATCACGAGCAGTACTTC
CASSLSGTGEYHEQYF
>TRBJ2-5|NA|TRBV4-3|many
TGCGCCAGCAGCCAAGATTGGGGGGAGACCCAGTACTTC
CASSQDWGETQYF
>TRBJ2-5|TRBD2|TRBV7-2|NA
TGTGCCAGCAGCTTCCCGACTAGCCACCAAGAGACCCAGTACTTC
CASSFPTSHQETQYF
>TRBJ1-2|TRBD1|TRBV5-1|NA
TGCGCCAGCAGCGGTGAGACAGGGGCTCTTCGTGGCTACACCTTC
CASSGETGALRGYTF
>TRBJ1-2|NA|TRBV7-2|few
TGTGCCAGCAGCGGGGATCCAGACAGGTCGATTGGCTACACCTTC
CASSGDPDRSIGYTF